This T cell receptor (beta chain) was retrieved from a study of T cells after posttransplantation cyclophosphamide. This clone has only a few counts. Cyclophosphamide on days +3 and +4 followed busulfan-fludarabine conditioning and a marrow graft. Measured with immunoSEQ multiplex PCR; TCRdb has only the in-frame clones, and not every one. This record lists some 1,800 clones, none seen once only, and the top ten clones contain about 3%. The TCR was taken from a male patient in his sixties who received an allogeneic stem cell transplant from an unrelated donor, was CMV-positive, and had acute and chronic GVHD. Certain T cells may be donor cells from the graft. The starting material was PBMCs, obtained 372 days after allogeneic stem cell transplant with posttransplant cyclophosphamide.

The CDR3 nucleotides read TGTGCCAGCAGTTTGATACTCGGGGATACGCAGTATTTT. Its protein is CASSLILGDTQYF. V gene TRBV27 combines with J gene TRBJ2-3, with D uncertain. Trimming shortened V by 3 bases and J by 6 bases, and 10 bases separated the two germline ends. CDR1 is MNHEY, CDR2 SMNVEV, per germline (reference sequence). CDR3 length: 13 amino acids.